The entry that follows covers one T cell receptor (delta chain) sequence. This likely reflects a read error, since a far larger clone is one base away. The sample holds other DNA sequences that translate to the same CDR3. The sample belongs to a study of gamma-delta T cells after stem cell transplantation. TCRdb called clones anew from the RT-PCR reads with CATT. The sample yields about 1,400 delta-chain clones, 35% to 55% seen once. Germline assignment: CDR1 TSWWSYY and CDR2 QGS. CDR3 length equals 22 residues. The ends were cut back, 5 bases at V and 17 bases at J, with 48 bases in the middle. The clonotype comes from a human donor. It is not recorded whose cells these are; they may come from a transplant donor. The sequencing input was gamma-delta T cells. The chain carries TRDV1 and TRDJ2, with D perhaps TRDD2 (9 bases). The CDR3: CALGPGAPSYRGYISLTAQLFF. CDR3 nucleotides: TGTGCTCTTGGGCCCGGGGCACCTTCCTACCGGGGATACATCTCTTTGACAGCACAGCTATTCTTT.